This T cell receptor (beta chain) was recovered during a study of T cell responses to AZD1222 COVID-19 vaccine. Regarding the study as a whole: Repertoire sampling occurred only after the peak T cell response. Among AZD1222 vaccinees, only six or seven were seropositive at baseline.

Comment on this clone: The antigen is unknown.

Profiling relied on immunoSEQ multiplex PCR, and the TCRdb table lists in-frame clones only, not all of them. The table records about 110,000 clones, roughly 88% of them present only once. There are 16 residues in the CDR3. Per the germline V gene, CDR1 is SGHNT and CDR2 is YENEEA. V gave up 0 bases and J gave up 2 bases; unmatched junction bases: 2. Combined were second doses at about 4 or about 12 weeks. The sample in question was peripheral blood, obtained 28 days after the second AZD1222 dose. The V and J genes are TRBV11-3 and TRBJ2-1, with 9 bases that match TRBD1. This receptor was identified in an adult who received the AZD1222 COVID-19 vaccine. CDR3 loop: CASSLEQGATYNEQFF. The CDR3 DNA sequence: TGTGCCAGCAGCTTAGAACAGGGGGCAACCTACAATGAGCAGTTCTTC.